The entry that follows covers one T cell receptor beta chain sequence. This was the immunoSEQ v3 assay. Here immunoSEQ multiplex PCR was the method, and the copy in TCRdb shows in-frame clones only, minus some. The sample lists roughly 60,000 clones, more than 60% occurring once. CDR3 size: 10 residues. The germline CDR1 and CDR2 sequences are DFQATT and SNEGSKA (reference sequence). V dropped 6 bases and J dropped 6 bases, with 7 bases sitting between them. The data derive from a study of TIL therapy for anti-PD-1-resistant metastatic lung cancer. About the study: Progressing patients received lymphodepletion, expanded TIL infusion and IL-2. Most patients had lung adenocarcinoma.

Time point noted: pre-treatment sample, taken before nivolumab and TIL therapy. J is TRBJ2-3 and V is TRBV20-1, with D hard to call. This receptor was taken from a person aged 25 to 80 with non-small cell lung cancer. This specimen consisted of blood, obtained at baseline. CDR3 in amino acids: CSATDDTQYF. CDR3 nucleotides: TGCAGTGCCACCGACGATACGCAGTATTTT.